This T cell receptor beta chain was identified in a study of blood T cell repertoires in COVID-19. Data came from immunoSEQ multiplex PCR; TCRdb stores just in-frame clones and leaves some out. The sample has about 210,000 clones; roughly nine tenths are singletons. Germline loops: CDR1 SGHDT, CDR2 YYEEEE. The CDR3 contains 15 residues. V lost 0 bases to trimming and J lost 2 bases, with 11 bases between them. The sample taken for sequencing was peripheral blood. The receptor comes from a man between 35 and 55 years old with acute or convalescent COVID-19. The chain uses TRBV5-6 and TRBJ1-2, with D possibly being TRBD1 (6 bases). CDR3 in amino acids: CASSLVAGVNYGYTF. As DNA, the CDR3 is TGTGCCAGCAGCTTGGTGGCAGGGGTAAACTATGGCTACACCTTC.